This T cell receptor (beta chain) was sequenced in a study of T cell changes during pregnancy in multiple sclerosis. The repertoire was sequenced with immunoSEQ multiplex PCR; TCRdb's copy has only in-frame clones and lacks some. The sample yields 70,000 or so clones, 80% to 95% seen once. CDR1 is SGHAT, CDR2 FQNNGV, per germline. Trimming left V 1 base short and J 3 bases short, with 10 bases between. This CDR3 has 15 amino acids. The V gene is TRBV11-2, the J gene TRBJ2-1; a possible D gene is TRBD2 (7 bases). Here the sequenced sample was CD4+ T cells from peripheral blood mononuclear cells, taken after pregnancy. This sequence was found in a female donor with multiple sclerosis, enrolled in a pregnancy study. CDR3 DNA sequence: TGTGCCAGCAGCTTAGCGGGGGGCCGCTACAATGAGCAGTTCTTC. Its protein product is CASSLAGGRYNEQFF.